This T cell receptor beta chain was identified during a study of shared clonotypes between healthy human individuals. Note on this clone: Its specificity is unknown. Other nucleotide sequences from this sample produce the same CDR3.

Germline values: CDR1 SGHRS, CDR2 YFSETQ. The CDR3 contains 15 residues. V was clipped by 0 bases and J by 3 bases, with 9 bases between them. Study outcomes and limitations: Although depth was large, rarefaction showed that sequencing of the sorted subsets was incomplete. Apart from blood, nothing was sampled; tissue repertoires likely differ. Against clonotypes common to all four donors, non-shared ones had lower generation probabilities.

Using immunoSEQ multiplex PCR, the repertoire was profiled, and TCRdb retains in-frame clones only, with some absent. The sample has just over 2,000,000 clones; 85% to 95% are singletons. This chain uses TRBV5-1 with TRBJ1-4; D is unclear. The sequenced sample was naive CD4+ T cells sorted from blood. As to subset: CD45RA+ positively selected. The sequence was obtained from a man aged 18 to 29 in good health. The CDR3 DNA sequence: TGCGCCAGCAGCTTGGAAGGGCGGGCTAATGAAAAACTGTTTTTT. Translated, it gives CASSLEGRANEKLFF.